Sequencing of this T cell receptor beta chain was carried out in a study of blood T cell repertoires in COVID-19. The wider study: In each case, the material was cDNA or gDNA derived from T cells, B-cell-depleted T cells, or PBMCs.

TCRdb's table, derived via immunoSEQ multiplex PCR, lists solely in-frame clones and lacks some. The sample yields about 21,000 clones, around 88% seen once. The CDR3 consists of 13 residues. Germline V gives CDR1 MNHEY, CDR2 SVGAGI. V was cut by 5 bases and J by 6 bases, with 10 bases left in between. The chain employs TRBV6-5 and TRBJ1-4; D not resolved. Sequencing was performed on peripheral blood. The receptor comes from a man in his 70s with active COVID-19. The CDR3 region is CASSQVVDEKLFF. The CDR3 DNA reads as TGTGCCAGCAGTCAGGTAGTCGATGAAAAACTGTTTTTT.